A single sample gave rise to the 10 T cell receptor beta chains below, sequenced in a study of cytomegalovirus exposure and HLA in healthy donors. PCR used 60 Vbeta primers and 13 Jbeta primers. The protocol was immunoSEQ multiplex PCR, while the TCRdb copy is restricted to in-frame clones and leaves out a portion. The sample consists of 200,000 to 250,000 clones, over 65% of them appearing once. Sequencing was performed on PBMCs. All receptors derive from a man aged 18 to 35 in good health and CMV-seronegative.

This clone came up once. The chain recombines TRBV2 with TRBJ1-4, with D possibly being TRBD1 (5 bases). Trimming left V 5 bases short and J 6 bases short, with 10 bases between. CDR3 length equals 13 residues. Germline lookup yields CDR1 SNHLY and CDR2 FYNNEI. CDR3 sequence: CASSTDSYEKLFF. The CDR3 DNA reads TGTGCCAGCAGTACAGACAGTTATGAAAAACTGTTTTTT.

The chain links TRBV6-6 to TRBJ2-3; D is unresolved. V was cut by 6 bases and J by 4 bases, with 14 bases left in between. This CDR3 spans 14 amino acids. Per germline, CDR1 MNHNY and CDR2 SVGAGI (reference sequence). This chain's CDR3 is CASRRSPGPDTQYF. The CDR3 DNA follows: TGTGCCAGCAGGAGATCCCCAGGCCCAGATACGCAGTATTTT.

The V and J genes are TRBV10-2 and TRBJ2-3; D remains ambiguous. The V end lost 3 bases, the J end lost 6 bases, and 4 bases lay between the germline ends. The length of the CDR3 is 11 residues. Germline values: CDR1 WSHSY, CDR2 SAAADI. CDR3 nucleotides: TGCGCCAGCAGTGAACTGGATACGCAGTATTTT. It translates to CASSELDTQYF.

The V gene is TRBV6-5, the J gene TRBJ2-3, with D possibly matching TRBD2 (6 bases). The germline gives CDR1 MNHEY, CDR2 SVGAGI. This CDR3 has 14 residues. V shed 8 bases and J shed 4 bases, with 16 bases lying between them. The CDR3, as DNA: TGTGCCAGCCTAGGGACTCAAAAACCAGATACGCAGTATTTT. Translation: CASLGTQKPDTQYF.

The chain is built from TRBV2 and TRBJ2-5, with D perhaps matching TRBD1 (7 bases). Trimming cost V 6 bases and J 4 bases, with 12 bases left between them. CDR1 and CDR2 from the germline V gene are SNHLY and FYNNEI. The CDR3 runs to 13 residues. CDR3: CASRAGGRETQYF. For the CDR3, the DNA is TGTGCCAGCAGGGCAGGGGGGCGAGAGACCCAGTACTTC.

V is TRBV6-5 and J is TRBJ1-2; D is ambiguous. Trimming removed 4 bases from V and 0 bases from J, with 12 bases in between. The CDR3 spans 15 residues. CDR1 and CDR2 (germline): MNHEY, SVGAGI. CDR3 DNA sequence: TGTGCCAGCAGTTTCAGCGGGTTCCCTAACTATGGCTACACCTTC. It codes for CASSFSGFPNYGYTF.

The chain joins TRBV28 to TRBJ1-5, with no clear D. The CDR3 runs to 15 residues. Germline lookup yields CDR1 MDHEN and CDR2 SYDVKM. Trimming pared 7 bases from V and 1 base from J, leaving 14 bases between. The CDR3 bases are TGTGCCAGCACACCAGGAGGGCAGAGCAATCAGCCCCAGCATTTT. It translates to CASTPGGQSNQPQHF. Using reference TRBV28 and TRBJ1-5 for the parts outside the CDR3, the full variable domain is DVKVTQSSRYLVKRTGEKVFLECVQDMDHENMFWYRQDPGLGLRLIYFSYDVKMKEKGDIPEGYSVSREKKERFSLILESASTNQTSMYLCASTPGGQSNQPQHFGDGTRLSIL.

As regards this clone: This sample also contains other DNA sequences that code for the same CDR3. The chain combines TRBV14 with TRBJ2-1; D may be TRBD2 (6 bases). The CDR3 consists of 14 residues. Trimming stripped 3 bases from V and 4 bases from J, with 10 bases between. Germline CDR1 is SGHDN and CDR2 is FVKESK. In nucleotides, the CDR3 is TGTGCCAGCAGCCAGTGGGGGGTATACAATGAGCAGTTCTTC. Protein: CASSQWGVYNEQFF. The full variable domain, rest sourced from reference TRBV14 and TRBJ2-1, is EAGVTQFPSHSVIEKGQTVTLRCDPISGHDNLYWYRRVMGKEIKFLLHFVKESKQDESGMPNNRFLAERTGGTYSTLKVQPAELEDSGVYFCASSQWGVYNEQFFGPGTRLTVL.

The chain carries TRBV2 and TRBJ2-2, with D unclear. Germline lookup yields CDR1 SNHLY and CDR2 FYNNEI. V dropped 4 bases and J dropped 5 bases, with 2 bases sitting between them. The length of the CDR3 is 11 residues. CDR3 nucleotides: TGTGCCAGCAGTGTAACCGGGGAGCTGTTTTTT. This gives the protein CASSVTGELFF. The full variable domain, completed using reference TRBV2 and TRBJ2-2, is EPEVTQTPSHQVTQMGQEVILRCVPISNHLYFYWYRQILGQKVEFLVSFYNNEISEKSEIFDDQFSVERPDGSNFTLKIRSTKLEDSAMYFCASSVTGELFFGEGSRLTVL.

The V gene is TRBV7-9, the J gene TRBJ1-1, with D possibly being TRBD1 (5 bases). The V end lost 8 bases, the J end lost 1 base, and 17 bases lay between the germline ends. This CDR3 spans 15 amino acids. The germline V gene encodes CDR1 SEHNR and CDR2 FQNEAQ (reference sequence). CDR3: CASRTTPSGNTEAFF. The CDR3 coding sequence is TGTGCCAGCCGGACAACTCCGTCGGGGAACACTGAAGCTTTCTTT.